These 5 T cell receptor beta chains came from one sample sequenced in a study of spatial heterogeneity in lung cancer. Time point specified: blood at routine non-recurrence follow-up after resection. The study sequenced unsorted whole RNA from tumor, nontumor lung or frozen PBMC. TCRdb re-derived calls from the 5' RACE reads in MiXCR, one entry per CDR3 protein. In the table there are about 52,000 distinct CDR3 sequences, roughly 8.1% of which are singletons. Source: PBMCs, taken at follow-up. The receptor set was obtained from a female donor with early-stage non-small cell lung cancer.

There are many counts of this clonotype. In DNA, the CDR3 is TGCGCCAGCAGCCACCCAGTACGGAAGTTCACCGGGGAGCTGTTTTTT. This gives the protein CASSHPVRKFTGELFF. The chain carries TRBV4-3 and TRBJ2-2; D is ambiguous. With 3 bases removed from V and 4 bases from J, the gap between germline ends came to 15 bases. Per germline, CDR1 LGHNA and CDR2 YSLEER. The CDR3 loop spans 16 amino acids.

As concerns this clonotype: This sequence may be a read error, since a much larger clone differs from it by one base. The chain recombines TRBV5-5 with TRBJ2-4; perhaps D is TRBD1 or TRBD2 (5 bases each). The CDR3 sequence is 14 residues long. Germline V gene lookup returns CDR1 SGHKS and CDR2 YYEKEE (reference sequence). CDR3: CASSSRVTANTQYF. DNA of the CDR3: TGTGCCAGCAGCTCGAGGGTGACAGCTAACACTCAGTACTTC.

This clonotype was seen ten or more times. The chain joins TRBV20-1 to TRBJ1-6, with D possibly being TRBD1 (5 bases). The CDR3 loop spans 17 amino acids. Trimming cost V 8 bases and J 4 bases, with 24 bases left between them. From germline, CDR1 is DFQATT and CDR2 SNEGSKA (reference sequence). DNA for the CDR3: TGCAGTTCAAACACGGCCGAGGACCGGGGGTATAATTCACCCCTCCACTTT. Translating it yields CSSNTAEDRGYNSPLHF.

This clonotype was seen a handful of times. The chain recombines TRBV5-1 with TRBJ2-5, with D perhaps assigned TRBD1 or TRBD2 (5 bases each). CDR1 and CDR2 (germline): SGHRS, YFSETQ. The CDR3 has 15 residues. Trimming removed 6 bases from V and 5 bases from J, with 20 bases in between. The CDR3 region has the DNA TGCGCCAGCACACTAGATGGGGACCCCATGGAGACCCAGTACTTC. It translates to CASTLDGDPMETQYF.

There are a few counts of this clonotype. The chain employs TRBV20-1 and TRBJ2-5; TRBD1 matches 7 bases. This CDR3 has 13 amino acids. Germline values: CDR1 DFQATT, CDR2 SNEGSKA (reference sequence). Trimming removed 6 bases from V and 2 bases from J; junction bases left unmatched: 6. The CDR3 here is CSAPPTGQETQYF. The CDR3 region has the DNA TGCAGTGCGCCGCCGACAGGGCAAGAGACCCAGTACTTC.